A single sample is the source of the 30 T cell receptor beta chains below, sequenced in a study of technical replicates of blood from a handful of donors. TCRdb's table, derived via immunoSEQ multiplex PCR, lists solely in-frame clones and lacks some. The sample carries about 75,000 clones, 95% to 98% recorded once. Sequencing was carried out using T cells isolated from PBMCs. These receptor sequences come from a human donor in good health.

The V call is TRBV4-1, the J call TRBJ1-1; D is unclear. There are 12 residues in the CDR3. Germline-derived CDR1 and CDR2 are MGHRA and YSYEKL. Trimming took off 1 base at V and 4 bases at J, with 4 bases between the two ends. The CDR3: CASSQGSTEAFF. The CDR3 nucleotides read TGCGCCAGCAGCCAAGGTAGCACTGAAGCTTTCTTT.

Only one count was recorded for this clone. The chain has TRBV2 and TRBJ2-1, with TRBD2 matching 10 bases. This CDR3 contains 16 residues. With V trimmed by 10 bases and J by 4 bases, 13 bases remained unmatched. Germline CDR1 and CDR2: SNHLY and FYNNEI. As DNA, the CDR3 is TGTGCCACTATAGACCTAGCGGGAGAGGGATACAATGAGCAGTTCTTC. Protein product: CATIDLAGEGYNEQFF.

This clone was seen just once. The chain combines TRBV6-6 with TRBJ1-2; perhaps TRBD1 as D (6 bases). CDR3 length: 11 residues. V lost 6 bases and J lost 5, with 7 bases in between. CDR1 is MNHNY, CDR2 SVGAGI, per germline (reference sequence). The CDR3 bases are TGTGCCAGCAGGACAGGATATGGCTACACCTTC. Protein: CASRTGYGYTF.

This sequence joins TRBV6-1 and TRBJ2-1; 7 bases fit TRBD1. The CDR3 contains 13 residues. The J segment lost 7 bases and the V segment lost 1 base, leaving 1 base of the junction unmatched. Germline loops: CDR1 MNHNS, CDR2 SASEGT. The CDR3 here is CASSEGRGNEQFF. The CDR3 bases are TGTGCCAGCAGTGAAGGCAGGGGGAATGAGCAGTTCTTC.

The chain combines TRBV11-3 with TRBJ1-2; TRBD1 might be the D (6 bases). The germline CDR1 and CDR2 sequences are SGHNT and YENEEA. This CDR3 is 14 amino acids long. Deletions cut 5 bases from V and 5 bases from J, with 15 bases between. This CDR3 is CASSHEGDLYGYTF. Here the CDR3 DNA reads TGTGCCAGCAGCCATGAGGGGGATCTTTATGGCTACACCTTC. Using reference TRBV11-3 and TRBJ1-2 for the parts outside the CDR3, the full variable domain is EAGVVQSPRYKIIEKKQPVAFWCNPISGHNTLYWYLQNLGQGPELLIRYENEEAVDDSQLPKDRFSAERLKGVDSTLKIQPAELGDSAVYLCASSHEGDLYGYTFGSGTRLTVV.

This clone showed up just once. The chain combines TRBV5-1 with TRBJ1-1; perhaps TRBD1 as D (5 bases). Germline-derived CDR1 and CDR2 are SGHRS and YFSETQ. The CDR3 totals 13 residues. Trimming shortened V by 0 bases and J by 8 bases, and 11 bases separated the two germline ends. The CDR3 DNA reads TGCGCCAGCAGCTTGGCCAGGGTCGAAGAAGCTTTCTTT. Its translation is CASSLARVEEAFF.

The CDR3 sequence is CASRLRGRGRTGELFF. CDR3 DNA sequence: TGCGCCAGCAGGCTACGCGGCAGGGGGCGGACCGGGGAGCTGTTTTTT. J is TRBJ2-2 and V is TRBV5-1; 8 bases line up with TRBD1. Germline trimming cut 5 bases from V and 5 bases from J; bases unmatched to any gene: 11. Per the germline V gene, CDR1 is SGHRS and CDR2 is YFSETQ. The CDR3 contains 16 residues.

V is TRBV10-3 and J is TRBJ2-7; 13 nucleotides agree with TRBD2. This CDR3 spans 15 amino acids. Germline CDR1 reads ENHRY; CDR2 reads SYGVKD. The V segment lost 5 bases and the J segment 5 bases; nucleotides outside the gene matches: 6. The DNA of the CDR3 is TGTGCCATCAGTACCCAGACTAGCGGGAGGAACGAGCAGTACTTC. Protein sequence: CAISTQTSGRNEQYF.

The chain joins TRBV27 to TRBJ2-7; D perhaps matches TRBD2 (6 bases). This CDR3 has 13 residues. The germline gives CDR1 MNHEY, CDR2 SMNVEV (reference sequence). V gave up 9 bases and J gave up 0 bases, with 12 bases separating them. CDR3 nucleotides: TGTGCCAGTTCCGGGGGAACCTCCTACGAGCAGTACTTC. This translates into CASSGGTSYEQYF.

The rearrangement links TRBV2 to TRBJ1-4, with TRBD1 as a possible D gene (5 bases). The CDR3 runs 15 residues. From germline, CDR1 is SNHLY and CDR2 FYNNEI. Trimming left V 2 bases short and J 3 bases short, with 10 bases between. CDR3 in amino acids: CASSERGQPNEKLFF. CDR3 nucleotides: TGTGCCAGCAGTGAAAGGGGTCAGCCTAATGAAAAACTGTTTTTT.

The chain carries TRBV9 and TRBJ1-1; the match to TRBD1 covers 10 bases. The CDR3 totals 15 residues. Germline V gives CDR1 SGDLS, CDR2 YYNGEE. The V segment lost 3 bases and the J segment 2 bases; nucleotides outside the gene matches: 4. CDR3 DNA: TGTGCCAGCAGCGGACGGGACAGGGGAAACACTGAAGCTTTCTTT. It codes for CASSGRDRGNTEAFF.

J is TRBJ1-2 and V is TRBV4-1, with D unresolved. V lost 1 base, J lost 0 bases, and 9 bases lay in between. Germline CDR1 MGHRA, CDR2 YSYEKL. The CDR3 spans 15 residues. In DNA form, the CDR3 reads TGCGCCAGCAGCCAAGTTGCGGAAGCTAACTATGGCTACACCTTC. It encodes CASSQVAEANYGYTF.

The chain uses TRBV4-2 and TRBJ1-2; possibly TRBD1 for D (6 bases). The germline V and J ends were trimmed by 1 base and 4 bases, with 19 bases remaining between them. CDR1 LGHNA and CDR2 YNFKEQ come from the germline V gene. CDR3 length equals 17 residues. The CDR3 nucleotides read TGTGCCAGCAGCCAAGCTGGGGGGGCAGAGGGACCCTATGGCTACACCTTC. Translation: CASSQAGGAEGPYGYTF.

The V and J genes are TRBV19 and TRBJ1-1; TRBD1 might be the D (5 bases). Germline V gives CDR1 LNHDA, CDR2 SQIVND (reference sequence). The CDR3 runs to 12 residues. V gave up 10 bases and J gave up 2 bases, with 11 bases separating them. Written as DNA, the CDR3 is TGTGCCACCGGACACCTAAACACTGAAGCTTTCTTT. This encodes CATGHLNTEAFF.

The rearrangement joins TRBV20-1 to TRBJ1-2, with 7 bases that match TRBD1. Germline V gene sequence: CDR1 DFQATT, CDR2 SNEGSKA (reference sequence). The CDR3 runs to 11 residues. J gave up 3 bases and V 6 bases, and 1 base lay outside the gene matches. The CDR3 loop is CSATGDYGYTF. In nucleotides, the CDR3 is TGCAGTGCCACAGGGGACTATGGCTACACCTTC.

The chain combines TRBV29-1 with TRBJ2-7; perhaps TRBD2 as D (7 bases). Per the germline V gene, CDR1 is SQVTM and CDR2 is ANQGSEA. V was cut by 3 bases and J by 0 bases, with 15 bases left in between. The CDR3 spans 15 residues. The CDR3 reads CSVEGKGDYSYEQYF. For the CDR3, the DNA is TGCAGCGTTGAGGGAAAGGGGGACTACTCCTACGAGCAGTACTTC.

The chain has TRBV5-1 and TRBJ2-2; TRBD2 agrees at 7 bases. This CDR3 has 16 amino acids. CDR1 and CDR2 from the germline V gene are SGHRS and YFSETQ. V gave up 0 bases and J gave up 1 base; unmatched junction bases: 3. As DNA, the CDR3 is TGCGCCAGCAGCTTGGAGGGAGGGATGAACACCGGGGAGCTGTTTTTT. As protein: CASSLEGGMNTGELFF.

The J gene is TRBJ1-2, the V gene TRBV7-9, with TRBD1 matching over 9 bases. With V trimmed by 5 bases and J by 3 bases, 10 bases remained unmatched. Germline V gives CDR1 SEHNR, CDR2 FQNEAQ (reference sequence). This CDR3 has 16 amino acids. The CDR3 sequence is CASSIVDRGLDYGYTF. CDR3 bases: TGTGCCAGCAGCATCGTGGACAGGGGTTTGGACTATGGCTACACCTTC.

CDR3 coding DNA: TGCGCCAGCAGCGACGGGACAGGGAATATGAACACTGAAGCTTTCTTT. This translates into CASSDGTGNMNTEAFF. The chain couples TRBV5-1 to TRBJ1-1, with 9 bases that match TRBD1. The V gene end was trimmed by 4 bases and the J gene end by 0 bases; junction bases not matched to a gene: 7. This CDR3 region has 16 residues. Germline V lookup: CDR1 SGHRS, CDR2 YFSETQ.

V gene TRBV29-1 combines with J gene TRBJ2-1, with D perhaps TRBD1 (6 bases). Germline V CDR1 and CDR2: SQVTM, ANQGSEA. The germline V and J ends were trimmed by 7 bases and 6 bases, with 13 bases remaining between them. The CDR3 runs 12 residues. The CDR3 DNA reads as TGCAGCGCAGGGACACCCGGCAATGAGCAGTTCTTC. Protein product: CSAGTPGNEQFF.

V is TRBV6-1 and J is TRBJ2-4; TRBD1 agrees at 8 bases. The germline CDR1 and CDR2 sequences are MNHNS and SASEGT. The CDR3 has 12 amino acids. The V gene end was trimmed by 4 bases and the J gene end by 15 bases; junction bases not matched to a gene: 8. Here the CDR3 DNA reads TGTGCCAGCAGTGTCCAGGGGGCTTATCCGTACTTC. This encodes CASSVQGAYPYF.

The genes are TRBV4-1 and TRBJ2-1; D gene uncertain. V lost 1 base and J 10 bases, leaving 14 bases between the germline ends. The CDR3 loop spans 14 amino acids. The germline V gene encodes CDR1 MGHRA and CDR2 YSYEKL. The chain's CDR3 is CASSQADWPLEQFF. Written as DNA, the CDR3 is TGCGCCAGCAGCCAAGCAGACTGGCCTTTGGAGCAGTTCTTC.

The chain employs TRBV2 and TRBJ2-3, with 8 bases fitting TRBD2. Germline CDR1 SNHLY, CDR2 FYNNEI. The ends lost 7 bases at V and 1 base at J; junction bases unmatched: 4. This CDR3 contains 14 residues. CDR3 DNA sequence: TGTGCCAGCAAGGGACTAGTGGGCACAGATACGCAGTATTTT. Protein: CASKGLVGTDTQYF. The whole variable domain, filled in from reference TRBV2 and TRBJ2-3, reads EPEVTQTPSHQVTQMGQEVILRCVPISNHLYFYWYRQILGQKVEFLVSFYNNEISEKSEIFDDQFSVERPDGSNFTLKIRSTKLEDSAMYFCASKGLVGTDTQYFGPGTRLTVL.

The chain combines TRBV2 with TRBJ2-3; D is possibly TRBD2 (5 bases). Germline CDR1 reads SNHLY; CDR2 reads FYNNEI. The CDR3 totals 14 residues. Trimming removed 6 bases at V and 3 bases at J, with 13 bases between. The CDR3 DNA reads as TGTGCCAGCAGGGTGGGAGTTGGGACAGATACGCAGTATTTT. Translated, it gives CASRVGVGTDTQYF. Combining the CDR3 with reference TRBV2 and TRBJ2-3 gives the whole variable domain EPEVTQTPSHQVTQMGQEVILRCVPISNHLYFYWYRQILGQKVEFLVSFYNNEISEKSEIFDDQFSVERPDGSNFTLKIRSTKLEDSAMYFCASRVGVGTDTQYFGPGTRLTVL.

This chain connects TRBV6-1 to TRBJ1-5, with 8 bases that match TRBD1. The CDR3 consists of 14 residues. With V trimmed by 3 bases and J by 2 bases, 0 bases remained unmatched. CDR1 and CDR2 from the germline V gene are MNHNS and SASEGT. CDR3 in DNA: TGTGCCAGCAGTGAGACAGGGGGCAATCAGCCCCAGCATTTT. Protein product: CASSETGGNQPQHF.

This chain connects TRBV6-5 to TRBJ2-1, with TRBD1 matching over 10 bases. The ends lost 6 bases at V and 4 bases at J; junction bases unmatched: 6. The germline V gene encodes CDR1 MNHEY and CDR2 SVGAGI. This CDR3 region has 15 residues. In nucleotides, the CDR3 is TGTGCCAGCAGCCTTGGACAGGGGGTATACAATGAGCAGTTCTTC. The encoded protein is CASSLGQGVYNEQFF.

The CDR3 sequence is CASRAGNQPQHF. CDR3 coding DNA: TGTGCCAGCAGGGCAGGGAATCAGCCCCAGCATTTT. The chain employs TRBV7-9 and TRBJ1-5; possibly TRBD1 for D (5 bases). Germline loops: CDR1 SEHNR, CDR2 FQNEAQ (reference sequence). The CDR3 spans 12 residues. V gave up 6 bases and J gave up 4 bases, with 7 bases separating them.

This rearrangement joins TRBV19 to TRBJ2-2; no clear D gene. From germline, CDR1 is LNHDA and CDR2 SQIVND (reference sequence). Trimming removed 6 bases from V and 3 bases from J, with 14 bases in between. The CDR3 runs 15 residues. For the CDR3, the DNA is TGTGCCAGTAGCCTTGGAGCCAGCTACACCGGGGAGCTGTTTTTT. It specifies CASSLGASYTGELFF.

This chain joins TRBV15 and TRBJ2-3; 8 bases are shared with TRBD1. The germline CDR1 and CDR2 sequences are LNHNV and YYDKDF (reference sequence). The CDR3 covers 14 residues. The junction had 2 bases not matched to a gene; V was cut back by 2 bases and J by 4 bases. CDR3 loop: CATSRNRGSDTQYF. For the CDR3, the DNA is TGTGCCACCAGCAGAAACAGGGGGTCAGATACGCAGTATTTT. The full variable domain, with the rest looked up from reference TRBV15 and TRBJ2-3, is DAMVIQNPRYQVTQFGKPVTLSCSQTLNHNVMYWYQQKSSQAPKLLFHYYDKDFNNEADTPDNFQSRRPNTSFCFLDIRSPGLGDTAMYLCATSRNRGSDTQYFGPGTRLTVL.

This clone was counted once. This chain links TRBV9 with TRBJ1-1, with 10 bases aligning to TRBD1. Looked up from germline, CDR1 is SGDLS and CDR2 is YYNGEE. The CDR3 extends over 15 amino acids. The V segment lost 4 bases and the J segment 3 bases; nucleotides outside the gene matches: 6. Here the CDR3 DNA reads TGTGCCAGCAGCCCCGGACAGGGGGGCGACACTGAAGCTTTCTTT. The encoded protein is CASSPGQGGDTEAFF.